This is a list of T cell receptor beta chains from one sample in a study of early T cells in non-severe SARS-CoV-2 infection. TCRdb processed the 5' RACE reads anew with MiXCR; each CDR3 protein has one entry. The sample yields tens of thousands of distinct CDR3 sequences, approximately 15% seen once. Source material: whole blood. The receptor source for this set is an adult who was a healthcare worker with PCR-confirmed SARS-CoV-2 infection or an uninfected control (not recorded which). Both conserved end residues are part of each CDR3. Fields, in order: V gene, J gene, CDR3 length, CDR3 protein.

TRBV6-5	TRBJ1-1	15	CASSLSRGPRTEAFF
TRBV6-1	TRBJ2-4	18	CASSESETAVLAKNIQYF
TRBV6-1	TRBJ2-7	14	CASSAFFTGYEQYF
TRBV29-1	TRBJ2-1	12	CSAIAGADEQFF
TRBV28	TRBJ2-7	13	CASRPTGVYEQYF
TRBV5-5	TRBJ2-7	14	CASGGWTGDYEQYF
TRBV4-1	TRBJ2-2	14	CASSHGVNTGELFF
TRBV5-6	TRBJ1-4	15	CASSAGGQGWEKLFF
TRBV5-1	TRBJ2-5	16	CASSLAVGATQETQYF
TRBV29-1	TRBJ2-4	15	CSVLLRTGAKNIQYF
TRBV9	TRBJ1-2	15	CASSVEGQGFYGYTF
TRBV30	TRBJ1-1	14	CACSFGALNTEAFF
TRBV20-1	TRBJ2-7	13	CSAADPPPYEQYF
TRBV20-1	TRBJ2-1	15	CSAREWRGSRDEQFF
TRBV2	TRBJ2-3	12	CASTGGRDTQYF
TRBV6-5	TRBJ1-2	13	CASRKGQTYGYTF
TRBV20-1	TRBJ2-2	13	CSAPRTGSGELFF
TRBV20-1	TRBJ2-5	13	CSASGREGETQYF
TRBV12-3/TRBV12-4	TRBJ2-2	15	CASSYRTKNTGELFF
TRBV5-1	TRBJ2-7	12	CASRSGGGEQYF
TRBV5-6	TRBJ1-2	12	CASSGDNYGYTF
TRBV6-5	TRBJ1-2	14	CASSYRNTNYGYTF